Following are 23 T cell receptor beta chains from one sample sequenced in a study of beta chain features in type 1 diabetes. The investigators reverse transcribed all of the isolated RNA, so they sequenced expressed TCRB transcripts. Measured with immunoSEQ multiplex PCR; TCRdb has only the in-frame clones, and not every one. Of 200,000 to 250,000 clones listed, approximately 10% are singletons. Sequenced sample: central memory CD4+ T cells from blood. The receptors shown here come from a man aged 18 to 29 in good health.

This clone was observed a handful of times. V usage is TRBV2 and J usage is TRBJ2-1, with a possible D match to TRBD2 (5 bases). CDR1 is SNHLY, CDR2 FYNNEI, per germline. Trimming cost V 6 bases and J 8 bases, with 14 bases left between them. The CDR3 runs to 13 residues. The DNA for the CDR3 is TGTGCCAGCAGGAGAGGGCTAGCCTATGAGCAGTTCTTC. Translated: CASRRGLAYEQFF.

This clone has just a few counts. This chain joins TRBV6-6 and TRBJ1-2; D is uncertain. The CDR3 totals 16 residues. V shed 0 bases and J shed 5 bases, with 16 bases lying between them. Germline CDR1 is MNHNY and CDR2 is SVGAGI (reference sequence). CDR3 coding DNA: TGTGCCAGCAGTTACTCGTTAGGTGCAGTCCGATATGGCTACACCTTC. Its translation is CASSYSLGAVRYGYTF.

In this sample, this clone turned up a few times. This sequence joins TRBV6-5 and TRBJ1-1, with D uncertain. Germline V gene lookup returns CDR1 MNHEY and CDR2 SVGAGI. V was cut by 2 bases and J by 4 bases, with 11 bases left in between. The CDR3 is 14 residues long. The CDR3 DNA is TGTGCCAGCAGTTACGCGGCGGGAGGCACTGAAGCTTTCTTT. Protein sequence: CASSYAAGGTEAFF.

This chain links TRBV29-1 with TRBJ2-2; 8 bases are a match to TRBD1. CDR1 SQVTM and CDR2 ANQGSEA come from the germline V gene. The V segment lost 4 bases and the J segment 6 bases; nucleotides outside the gene matches: 10. CDR3 length: 15 amino acids. CDR3 region: CSVAGRQGAPGELFF. CDR3 nucleotide sequence: TGCAGCGTTGCGGGACGGCAGGGGGCCCCCGGGGAGCTGTTTTTT.

V gene TRBV11-3 combines with J gene TRBJ2-3; D tentatively fits TRBD1 or TRBD2 (6 bases each). Trimming stripped 4 bases from V and 0 bases from J, with 11 bases between. The germline gives CDR1 SGHNT, CDR2 YENEEA. This CDR3 has 15 amino acids. The CDR3 DNA follows: TGTGCCAGCAGCTCCGGGGGCTACAGCACAGATACGCAGTATTTT. Translation gives CASSSGGYSTDTQYF.

This clone occurred many times. The rearrangement links TRBV19 to TRBJ2-7; D call uncertain. The CDR3 has 13 amino acids. Germline-derived CDR1 and CDR2 are LNHDA and SQIVND (reference sequence). V lost 3 bases, J lost 5 bases, and 11 bases lay in between. As DNA, the CDR3 is TGTGCCAGTAGTATCTATGGTGGGAACGAGCAGTACTTC. Amino acid sequence: CASSIYGGNEQYF.

The chain combines TRBV6-5 with TRBJ2-3; unclear D gene. This CDR3 has 13 residues. Germline V gene data show CDR1 as MNHEY and CDR2 as SVGAGI. Trimming shortened V by 6 bases and J by 4 bases, and 11 bases separated the two germline ends. The CDR3, as DNA: TGTGCCAGCAGCCTCCCCGGGTCAGATACGCAGTATTTT. Protein product: CASSLPGSDTQYF.

Ten or more counts support this clone. The J gene is TRBJ2-7, the V gene TRBV4-3; D is uncertain. V dropped 0 bases and J dropped 4 bases, with 7 bases sitting between them. Per the germline V gene, CDR1 is LGHNA and CDR2 is YSLEER. CDR3 size: 13 residues. The CDR3 DNA sequence: TGCGCCAGCAGCCAAGAATCCGGATACGAGCAGTACTTC. Its protein is CASSQESGYEQYF.

This clone was seen repeatedly, ten times or more. The chain employs TRBV4-2 and TRBJ2-5; the D gene is possibly TRBD1 (5 bases). Trimming removed 0 bases from V and 5 bases from J, with 16 bases in between. Germline CDR1 reads LGHNA; CDR2 reads YNFKEQ. The CDR3 runs 16 residues. CDR3 amino acids: CASSQDHQGYTETQYF. DNA of the CDR3: TGTGCCAGCAGCCAAGATCATCAGGGATACACGGAGACCCAGTACTTC.

In its sample, this clone was seen many times. The chain employs TRBV5-1 and TRBJ2-5; D unresolved. The germline V gene has CDR1 SGHRS and CDR2 YFSETQ. This CDR3 has 13 amino acids. Trimming shortened V by 7 bases and J by 5 bases, and 15 bases separated the two germline ends. Here the CDR3 DNA reads TGCGCCAGCGCAGGACCGCCGGTGGAGACCCAGTACTTC. This encodes CASAGPPVETQYF.

The rearrangement uses TRBV7-2 and TRBJ2-7; 9 positions match TRBD1. J was trimmed by 4 bases and V by 5 bases; bases with no gene match: 9. The CDR3 runs 15 residues. Germline lookup yields CDR1 SGHTA and CDR2 FQGNSA. The CDR3 reads CASSPTTGGDYEQYF. In DNA form, the CDR3 reads TGTGCCAGCAGCCCCACTACAGGGGGCGATTACGAGCAGTACTTC.

This clone was seen more than once but under ten times. The chain links TRBV6-6 to TRBJ1-2; TRBD1 is a possible D gene (5 bases). Deletions cut 0 bases from V and 5 bases from J, with 10 bases between. Looked up from germline, CDR1 is MNHNY and CDR2 is SVGAGI (reference sequence). This CDR3 has 14 residues. This chain's CDR3 is CASSYSYGQYGYTF. CDR3 in DNA: TGTGCCAGCAGTTACTCGTACGGACAATATGGCTACACCTTC.

There are a few counts of this clone. CDR3 residues: CASSSAGAEKLFF. The DNA of the CDR3 is TGTGCCAGCAGCTCGGCAGGGGCGGAAAAACTGTTTTTT. This chain connects TRBV11-2 to TRBJ1-4; tentative D call: TRBD1 (6 bases). Trimming removed 4 bases from V and 8 bases from J, with 11 bases in between. CDR3 length equals 13 residues. Germline V gene data show CDR1 as SGHAT and CDR2 as FQNNGV.

This chain joins TRBV5-1 and TRBJ2-2, with 15 bases that match TRBD2. This CDR3 region has 18 residues. Germline CDR1 and CDR2: SGHRS and YFSETQ. V was clipped by 3 bases and J by 0 bases; unmatched bases: 3. For the CDR3, the DNA is TGCGCCAGCAGCTCGGGACTAGCGGGAGGCCCGAACACCGGGGAGCTGTTTTTT. Its translation is CASSSGLAGGPNTGELFF.

This clone was observed a few times. The chain joins TRBV6-6 to TRBJ1-1, with a tentative D call TRBD1 (6 bases). The CDR3 consists of 13 residues. Trimming cost V 4 bases and J 1 base, with 7 bases left between them. CDR1 and CDR2 (germline): MNHNY, SVGAGI (reference sequence). CDR3 protein: CASSLQGNTEAFF. The CDR3 bases are TGTGCCAGCAGTTTACAGGGGAACACTGAAGCTTTCTTT.

The chain links TRBV25-1 to TRBJ1-5; D is perhaps TRBD1 (6 bases). Germline CDR1 is MGHDK and CDR2 is SYGVNS. This CDR3 contains 15 residues. Trimming removed 1 base at V and 6 bases at J, with 13 bases between. The CDR3 nucleotides read TGTGCCAGCAGTGAATCCGGGGGCGTGGGTCAGCCCCAGCATTTT. Protein: CASSESGGVGQPQHF.

The rearrangement links TRBV5-1 to TRBJ2-4, with no clear D. The CDR3 has 11 residues. In germline, CDR1 is SGHRS, CDR2 YFSETQ. V lost 3 bases to trimming and J lost 4 bases, with 2 bases between them. The CDR3 region has the DNA TGCGCCAGCAGCTCGAAAAACATTCAGTACTTC. Encoded protein: CASSSKNIQYF.

The rearrangement joins TRBV29-1 to TRBJ2-3; D is ambiguous. CDR3 length equals 12 residues. The germline V gene has CDR1 SQVTM and CDR2 ANQGSEA. V was clipped by 8 bases and J by 5 bases, with 14 bases between them. The CDR3 DNA reads TGCAGCACGACCCGAGGACGAGATACGCAGTATTTT. It is translated as CSTTRGRDTQYF.

This chain links TRBV29-1 with TRBJ2-7; TRBD1 aligns across 7 bases. Germline V gene lookup returns CDR1 SQVTM and CDR2 ANQGSEA. The CDR3 is 12 residues long. The junction had 8 bases not matched to a gene; V was cut back by 7 bases and J by 5 bases. The CDR3 bases are TGCAGCGCATCACAGGGGACCAACGAGCAGTACTTC. This sequence encodes CSASQGTNEQYF.

This clone was found a few times. The J gene is TRBJ2-2, the V gene TRBV2; the match to TRBD2 covers 10 bases. V dropped 5 bases and J dropped 6; count of bases not matched to a gene: 9. Germline CDR1 SNHLY, CDR2 FYNNEI. The length of the CDR3 is 16 residues. This CDR3 reads CASSIGLAGAAGELFF. In nucleotides, the CDR3 is TGTGCCAGCAGTATCGGGCTAGCGGGAGCCGCCGGGGAGCTGTTTTTT.

The chain is built from TRBV4-2 and TRBJ2-1, with 12 bases matching TRBD2. The CDR3 is 19 residues long. The V and J ends lost 4 bases and 6 bases, in that order; junction bases with no gene match: 16. The germline V gene encodes CDR1 LGHNA and CDR2 YNFKEQ. CDR3 DNA: TGTGCCAGCAGCCCCGTAGGACTAGCGGGATTTCCCCCATCCAATGAGCAGTTCTTC. Amino acid sequence: CASSPVGLAGFPPSNEQFF.

This clone was observed a handful of times. The chain uses TRBV7-2 and TRBJ2-3, with D hard to call. V was pared by 1 base and J by 5 bases, with 13 bases between. Germline V gene data show CDR1 as SGHTA and CDR2 as FQGNSA. The CDR3 is made up of 15 amino acids. CDR3 DNA: TGTGCCAGCAGCTTAGATGTGCCGGGCGGAGATACGCAGTATTTT. Translating gives CASSLDVPGGDTQYF.

This clone came up many times. V is TRBV7-2 and J is TRBJ2-3, with 12 bases aligning to TRBD2. The germline V gene encodes CDR1 SGHTA and CDR2 FQGNSA. The V and J ends lost 2 bases and 5 bases, in that order; junction bases with no gene match: 5. This CDR3 comprises 16 residues. The CDR3, as DNA: TGTGCCAGCAGCTTATTACTAGCGGGAGGCGGAGATACGCAGTATTTT. Protein sequence: CASSLLLAGGGDTQYF.